Sequencing of this T cell receptor (beta chain) was carried out in a study of CD8 T cells in Susac syndrome. Whole-study results and caveats: It was acknowledged by the study that relatively few individuals were included in its TCR sequencing and HLA analysis.

Note on this clonotype: Its specificity is unknown.

Random hexamers were used to reverse transcribe 0.5 to 1 ug of RNA. Coverage of TCR beta CDR3 amplification by immunoSEQ multiplex PCR extended to 54 Vbeta and 13 Jbeta. One entry per CDR3 protein results from TCRdb running MiXCR on the immunoSEQ multiplex PCR reads. The sample holds some 120,000 distinct CDR3 sequences, about 95% seen once. Germline assignment: CDR1 DFQATT and CDR2 SNEGSKA (reference sequence). CDR3 size: 15 residues. Trimming removed 3 bases at V and 3 bases at J, with 18 bases between. TCR beta was sequenced from blood CD8+ and CD4+ T cells. Treatment-naive patients with stable or active relapsing-remitting disease served as multiple sclerosis controls.

The sequence was obtained from a human donor with multiple sclerosis. This rearrangement joins TRBV20-1 to TRBJ2-7; no clear D. What was sequenced was CD4+ T cells from PBMCs. Written as DNA, the CDR3 is TGCAGTGCTAGTGCCCCTCAAAACCCTTACTACGAGCAGTACTTC. This encodes CSASAPQNPYYEQYF.